The rows below give T cell receptor beta chains drawn from one sample of a study of neurological immune-mediated disorders. Via MiXCR, TCRdb re-called the 5' RACE reads, giving one row per CDR3 protein. Of approximately 66,000 distinct CDR3 sequences detected, 3% to 4% appear once; the ten largest clones hold around 3.7%. Input material: PBMCs. All receptors derive from a man aged 40-55 years with multiple sclerosis. CDR3s include the opening cysteine and the closing phenylalanine or tryptophan. A D gene is named only where the DNA matches it firmly. Expanded clones get a size class; other rows say once, few or many, or leave the size out.

DNA: TGCGCCAGTCGATGGGGTGGCACAGATACGCAGTATTTT
CDR3: CASRWGGTDTQYF
size: many
length: 13
D: -
V: TRBV5-1
J: TRBJ2-3

DNA: TGTGACAGCAGCACCCTGGATGTTGAAGCTTTCTTT
CDR3: CDSSTLDVEAFF
size: few
length: 12
D: -
V: TRBV7-6
J: TRBJ1-1

DNA: TGCAGTGCCCCCAGACTAGCGGGGGGCCTCAGATACGAGCAGTACTTC
CDR3: CSAPRLAGGLRYEQYF
size: many
length: 16
D: TRBD2
V: TRBV20-1
J: TRBJ2-7

DNA: TGCAGTGCTAGAGGACAGGGGGTTTCTGGAAACACCATATATTTT
CDR3: CSARGQGVSGNTIYF
size: -
length: 15
D: TRBD1
V: TRBV20-1
J: TRBJ1-3

DNA: TGCAGTGCTGCCGCCGGGGATGGGCGAAGCTCCTACAATGAGCAGTTCTTC
CDR3: CSAAAGDGRSSYNEQFF
size: many
length: 17
D: -
V: TRBV20-1
J: TRBJ2-1

DNA: TGCGCCAGCAGCTCGCCGACAGGGGCTAGGGGCTACACCTTC
CDR3: CASSSPTGARGYTF
size: many
length: 14
D: TRBD1
V: TRBV5-1
J: TRBJ1-2

DNA: TGCGCCAGCAGCTTGACCCTCATGAACACTGAAGCTTTCTTT
CDR3: CASSLTLMNTEAFF
size: many
length: 14
D: -
V: TRBV5-1
J: TRBJ1-1

DNA: TGTGCCAGCAGTGAGTGGGACGGTAATGAAAAACTGTTTTTT
CDR3: CASSEWDGNEKLFF
size: many
length: 14
D: -
V: TRBV25-1
J: TRBJ1-4

DNA: TGTGCCATCAGTGTGACAGAAAAGAATGAAAAACTGTTTTTT
CDR3: CAISVTEKNEKLFF
size: many
length: 14
D: -
V: TRBV10-3
J: TRBJ1-4

DNA: TGCGCCAGCAGCTTGGAAGCCAAGCTTTCTGAAGCTTTCTTT
CDR3: CASSLEAKLSEAFF
size: many
length: 14
D: -
V: TRBV5-1
J: TRBJ1-1

DNA: TGTGCCAGCAGCCCGATCGGGGGACCATTGGGGAATGAGCAGTTCTTC
CDR3: CASSPIGGPLGNEQFF
size: many
length: 16
D: -
V: TRBV7-2
J: TRBJ2-1

DNA: TGTGCCACCAGCCGAGGGGGGGCTGGGGCCAACGTCCTGACTTTC
CDR3: CATSRGGAGANVLTF
size: many
length: 15
D: -
V: TRBV15
J: TRBJ2-6

DNA: TGTGCCAGCAGTCGGACAGGTCCGAGTGAAGCTTTCTTT
CDR3: CASSRTGPSEAFF
size: many
length: 13
D: TRBD1
V: TRBV6-5
J: TRBJ1-1

DNA: TGCGCCAGCCGCGACTCCTACCGAGGGCCCCGGCAGTACTTC
CDR3: CASRDSYRGPRQYF
size: many
length: 14
D: -
V: TRBV5-1
J: TRBJ2-7

DNA: TGCGCCAGCAGCTCCCTCGATTCGAACACCGGGGAGCTGTTTTTT
CDR3: CASSSLDSNTGELFF
size: many
length: 15
D: -
V: TRBV5-1
J: TRBJ2-2

DNA: TGCGCCAGCAGCTTGACCGTACAAACAGAGACCCAGTACTTC
CDR3: CASSLTVQTETQYF
size: many
length: 14
D: -
V: TRBV5-1
J: TRBJ2-5

DNA: TGTGCCAGCAGTGAACCAAGGGAACGACTGTTTTTT
CDR3: CASSEPRERLFF
size: many
length: 12
D: -
V: TRBV25-1
J: TRBJ1-4

DNA: TGTGCCAGCAGTGACGGGGGCAGCTACAATGAGCAGTTCTTC
CDR3: CASSDGGSYNEQFF
size: many
length: 14
D: -
V: TRBV6-1
J: TRBJ2-1

DNA: TGTGCCAGCAGCCGCCCCCCGGGACAGGGGTCAGAGACCCAGTACTTC
CDR3: CASSRPPGQGSETQYF
size: many
length: 16
D: TRBD1
V: TRBV3-1
J: TRBJ2-5

DNA: TGTGCCAGTTCCGAGGGGCTTTACGAGCAGTACTTC
CDR3: CASSEGLYEQYF
size: -
length: 12
D: -
V: TRBV19
J: TRBJ2-7

DNA: TGCAGCGTTTCACGGCCAGGGTCCGTCGAGCAGTACTTC
CDR3: CSVSRPGSVEQYF
size: many
length: 13
D: -
V: TRBV29-1
J: TRBJ2-7

DNA: TGTGCCAGCAGTCGGCGGGGCTATTCACCCCTCCACTTT
CDR3: CASSRRGYSPLHF
size: many
length: 13
D: -
V: TRBV28
J: TRBJ1-6

DNA: TGTGCCAGTAGTAATCCTGACCGCAATCAGCCCCAGCATTTT
CDR3: CASSNPDRNQPQHF
size: few
length: 14
D: -
V: TRBV19
J: TRBJ1-5

DNA: TGTGCCAGCACCCAAGGACAGGGAACGACAGATACGCAGTATTTT
CDR3: CASTQGQGTTDTQYF
size: many
length: 15
D: TRBD1
V: TRBV14
J: TRBJ2-3

DNA: TGCGCCAGCTCGAGAGATCTTACTGAAGCTTTCTTT
CDR3: CASSRDLTEAFF
size: many
length: 12
D: -
V: TRBV5-1
J: TRBJ1-1

DNA: TGCAGTGCTAGATCGCTAGCGGGAATCGACGAGCAGTACTTC
CDR3: CSARSLAGIDEQYF
size: many
length: 14
D: TRBD2
V: TRBV20-1
J: TRBJ2-7

DNA: TGTGCCAGCACCCCGGGACTTAAAGAGCAGTACTTC
CDR3: CASTPGLKEQYF
size: -
length: 12
D: -
V: TRBV6-6
J: TRBJ2-7

DNA: TGTGCCAGCAGTTTAGCCCCGGGGTTCCGGGGAGAGACCCAGTACTTC
CDR3: CASSLAPGFRGETQYF
size: many
length: 16
D: -
V: TRBV27
J: TRBJ2-5

DNA: TGTGCCAGCAGCGCCGGACAGGTTTTCACTGAAGCTTTCTTT
CDR3: CASSAGQVFTEAFF
size: many
length: 14
D: TRBD1
V: TRBV9
J: TRBJ1-1

DNA: TGCGCCAGCAGCCCTAGCGGAACCACCGGGGAGCTGTTTTTT
CDR3: CASSPSGTTGELFF
size: many
length: 14
D: TRBD2
V: TRBV5-1
J: TRBJ2-2

DNA: TGTGCCAGCACCCGTGCTCGGGGGTCTGGCTACACCTTC
CDR3: CASTRARGSGYTF
size: many
length: 13
D: -
V: TRBV7-2
J: TRBJ1-2

DNA: TGTGCCAGCAGCTTACAGGGGGATGCCTACAATGAGCAGTTCTTC
CDR3: CASSLQGDAYNEQFF
size: many
length: 15
D: TRBD1
V: TRBV7-9
J: TRBJ2-1

DNA: TGCGCCAGCAGCTTGAGTGGATCCCAAGAGACCCAGTACTTC
CDR3: CASSLSGSQETQYF
size: many
length: 14
D: -
V: TRBV5-1
J: TRBJ2-5

DNA: TGTGCCAGCAGCTTCAATGTGGGGGGCGCTGGCTACACCTTC
CDR3: CASSFNVGGAGYTF
size: many
length: 14
D: -
V: TRBV7-2
J: TRBJ1-2

DNA: TGTGCCAGCAGCTTAGCGCGGGCGGGGGCCCCATACAATGAGCAGTTCTTC
CDR3: CASSLARAGAPYNEQFF
size: many
length: 17
D: -
V: TRBV7-6
J: TRBJ2-1

DNA: TGCAGTGCTAGAGGAGACAGTGGGGAGACCCAGTACTTC
CDR3: CSARGDSGETQYF
size: many
length: 13
D: -
V: TRBV20-1
J: TRBJ2-5

DNA: TGCGCCAGCAGCGCCTTCACGACCCGCACAGATACGCAGTATTTT
CDR3: CASSAFTTRTDTQYF
size: many
length: 15
D: -
V: TRBV5-1
J: TRBJ2-3

DNA: TGTGCCAGCTTTAGGGGATCACCCTACGAGCAGTACTTC
CDR3: CASFRGSPYEQYF
size: many
length: 13
D: -
V: TRBV6-5
J: TRBJ2-7

DNA: TGTGCCAGCAGTTACGGGGGGGACAATCAGCCCCAGCATTTT
CDR3: CASSYGGDNQPQHF
size: many
length: 14
D: -
V: TRBV6-6
J: TRBJ1-5

DNA: TGTGCCAGCAGCCTACCGAGACAGGGTTTGCGTACGAACACTGAAGCTTTCTTT
CDR3: CASSLPRQGLRTNTEAFF
size: many
length: 18
D: TRBD1
V: TRBV7-9
J: TRBJ1-1

DNA: TGCAGTGCTAGGGACCCTTTAGAAGCAGGTGACAATCAGCCCCAGCATTTT
CDR3: CSARDPLEAGDNQPQHF
size: few
length: 17
D: -
V: TRBV20-1
J: TRBJ1-5

DNA: TGTGCCAGCAGGGGGTTTGGAGCGGGACCCCGAGATACGCAGTATTTT
CDR3: CASRGFGAGPRDTQYF
size: -
length: 16
D: TRBD2
V: TRBV12-3/TRBV12-4
J: TRBJ2-3

DNA: TGCGCCAGCAGCCTCGACCGAATTAATGAAAAACTGTTTTTT
CDR3: CASSLDRINEKLFF
size: many
length: 14
D: -
V: TRBV5-1
J: TRBJ1-4

DNA: TGTGCCAGCGGCCGTCTGGGAGAAATTGTTGTGTTCTTC
CDR3: CASGRLGEIVVFF
size: many
length: 13
D: -
V: TRBV6-1
J: TRBJ2-1

DNA: TGTGCCATCAGTGAGTCCCATGGCGGGAGAGCCTACGAGCAGTACTTC
CDR3: CAISESHGGRAYEQYF
size: few
length: 16
D: TRBD2
V: TRBV10-3
J: TRBJ2-7

DNA: TGCAGTGCTTACAACGGAAAGTTAAATCAGCCCCAGCATTTT
CDR3: CSAYNGKLNQPQHF
size: -
length: 14
D: -
V: TRBV20-1
J: TRBJ1-5

DNA: TGTGCCAGCTCACCATCAACAGGGGAGGGCAATCAGCCCCAGCATTTT
CDR3: CASSPSTGEGNQPQHF
size: few
length: 16
D: TRBD1
V: TRBV18
J: TRBJ1-5

DNA: TGTGCCAGCAGCTTGGTCAGGGTAAACGAGCAGTACTTC
CDR3: CASSLVRVNEQYF
size: many
length: 13
D: -
V: TRBV5-5
J: TRBJ2-7

DNA: TGCAGTGCTAGAGATTGGGGCAGGGGGAATCAAGAGACCCAGTACTTC
CDR3: CSARDWGRGNQETQYF
size: many
length: 16
D: TRBD1
V: TRBV20-1
J: TRBJ2-5

DNA: TGTGCCAGCTCACCACGAACAGGGCAGGCCACTGAAGCTTTCTTT
CDR3: CASSPRTGQATEAFF
size: many
length: 15
D: -
V: TRBV18
J: TRBJ1-1

DNA: TGCGCCAGCAGCTTGGCCGTGGAACCGATAGGAGGTGGCTACACCTTC
CDR3: CASSLAVEPIGGGYTF
size: many
length: 16
D: -
V: TRBV5-1
J: TRBJ1-2

DNA: TGTGCCAGCAGTTATGGTTTTCGGGACACTGAAGCTTTCTTT
CDR3: CASSYGFRDTEAFF
size: many
length: 14
D: -
V: TRBV6-5
J: TRBJ1-1

DNA: TGTGCCAGCAGCCCCCGGACTAGCGGGGGGGTTTACAATGAGCAGTTCTTC
CDR3: CASSPRTSGGVYNEQFF
size: many
length: 17
D: TRBD2
V: TRBV12-3/TRBV12-4
J: TRBJ2-1

DNA: TGTGCCAGCAGGAGGGATAGGGTTGTCAGCGGGGAGCTGTTTTTT
CDR3: CASRRDRVVSGELFF
size: many
length: 15
D: -
V: TRBV7-6
J: TRBJ2-2

DNA: TGCGCCAGCAGTGGACAGGGTTCGGTCGAGCAGTACTTC
CDR3: CASSGQGSVEQYF
size: few
length: 13
D: TRBD1
V: TRBV10-1
J: TRBJ2-7